Listed below are T cell receptor beta chains from one sample, sequenced in a study of monozygotic twins with inflammatory bowel disease. From the 5' RACE reads, TCRdb lists one entry per CDR3 protein and no DNA. This repertoire comprises over 350,000 distinct CDR3 sequences; its ten largest clones make up around 2.6%. The sequenced material came from blood. Receptors originate from a human donor with ulcerative colitis or Crohn's disease, or a healthy co-twin of an affected twin (not recorded which). The CDR3 runs from the conserved cysteine through the conserved F or W. The order of the fields is J gene, V gene, CDR3 length, CDR3 protein.

J gene: TRBJ2-7; V gene: TRBV7-2; CDR3 length: 15; CDR3 protein: CASSFSGGVSYEQYF
J gene: TRBJ2-1; V gene: TRBV7-8; CDR3 length: 14; CDR3 protein: CASSSPSSYNEQFF
J gene: TRBJ2-6; V gene: TRBV5-1; CDR3 length: 15; CDR3 protein: CASTITGAGANVLTF
J gene: TRBJ1-4; V gene: TRBV6-5; CDR3 length: 15; CDR3 protein: CASSRQAATNEKLFF
J gene: TRBJ2-2; V gene: TRBV6-5; CDR3 length: 13; CDR3 protein: CASSYWGAGELFF
J gene: TRBJ1-1; V gene: TRBV18; CDR3 length: 13; CDR3 protein: CASSPEGNTEAFF
J gene: TRBJ1-2; V gene: TRBV3-1; CDR3 length: 13; CDR3 protein: CASSQDWVPGYTF
J gene: TRBJ2-3; V gene: TRBV7-6; CDR3 length: 20; CDR3 protein: CASSLAFVRASGGSTDTQYF
J gene: TRBJ2-5; V gene: TRBV3-1; CDR3 length: 14; CDR3 protein: CASSQVGPKETQYF
J gene: TRBJ1-1; V gene: TRBV14; CDR3 length: 19; CDR3 protein: CASSQDLSGAGTGGREAFF
J gene: TRBJ2-5; V gene: TRBV29-1; CDR3 length: 12; CDR3 protein: CSVEVARGSQYF
J gene: TRBJ2-5; V gene: TRBV20-1; CDR3 length: 13; CDR3 protein: CSASRRDQETQYF
J gene: TRBJ1-1; V gene: TRBV30; CDR3 length: 14; CDR3 protein: CAWSTGQGLTEAFF
J gene: TRBJ2-7; V gene: TRBV5-1; CDR3 length: 17; CDR3 protein: CASSPGPLQQSVGEQYF
J gene: TRBJ2-7; V gene: TRBV2; CDR3 length: 17; CDR3 protein: CASSEAREGGISYEQYF
J gene: TRBJ1-1; V gene: TRBV5-1; CDR3 length: 14; CDR3 protein: CASSLGRLNTEAFF
J gene: TRBJ2-2; V gene: TRBV30; CDR3 length: 12; CDR3 protein: CAWSENTGELFF
J gene: TRBJ2-1; V gene: TRBV28; CDR3 length: 14; CDR3 protein: CASSLPGTRDEQFF
J gene: TRBJ2-2; V gene: TRBV12-3/TRBV12-4; CDR3 length: 15; CDR3 protein: CASSLTDRETGELFF
J gene: TRBJ2-1; V gene: TRBV12-3/TRBV12-4; CDR3 length: 14; CDR3 protein: CASNLALALNEQFF
J gene: TRBJ1-2; V gene: TRBV20-1; CDR3 length: 12; CDR3 protein: CSASLVSGGYTF
J gene: TRBJ1-5; V gene: TRBV10-3; CDR3 length: 15; CDR3 protein: CAISDGGAIIQPQHF
J gene: TRBJ2-7; V gene: TRBV5-4; CDR3 length: 12; CDR3 protein: CASSFENYEQYF
J gene: TRBJ2-5; V gene: TRBV20-1; CDR3 length: 13; CDR3 protein: CSARIPGAETQYF
J gene: TRBJ1-2; V gene: TRBV4-1; CDR3 length: 16; CDR3 protein: CASSLTPGTDGYGYIF
J gene: TRBJ2-7; V gene: TRBV27; CDR3 length: 15; CDR3 protein: CASSPWTGGGIEQYF
J gene: TRBJ2-5; V gene: TRBV11-2; CDR3 length: 12; CDR3 protein: CASSLPMGTQYF
J gene: TRBJ2-3; V gene: TRBV20-1; CDR3 length: 13; CDR3 protein: CSADRTGVDTQYF
J gene: TRBJ1-2; V gene: TRBV7-2; CDR3 length: 15; CDR3 protein: CASSSFGGGGYGYTF